These 14 T cell receptor beta chains came from one sample sequenced in a study of shared clonotypes between healthy human individuals. The data were produced by immunoSEQ multiplex PCR, yet TCRdb's version contains in-frame clones alone and is incomplete. Altogether 2,500,000 or so clones are present, about 90% being singletons, with the ten largest covering approximately 0.39%. Sequencing was done on a sample of naive CD4+ T cells from PBMCs. As for subset: CD45RA+ positively selected. The receptors derive from a man aged 18 to 30 in good health. Some clones in this sample may be carry-over from other donors' samples.

The J gene is TRBJ2-5, the V gene TRBV7-9; 7 positions agree with TRBD1. Trimming removed 2 bases from V and 2 bases from J; junction bases left unmatched: 2. The germline CDR1 and CDR2 sequences are SEHNR and FQNEAQ (reference sequence). The CDR3 spans 14 residues. The CDR3 reads CASSLSGQQETQYF. The CDR3 DNA sequence: TGTGCCAGCAGCTTATCGGGACAGCAAGAGACCCAGTACTTC.

The V call is TRBV28, the J call TRBJ2-7; no clear D. Germline CDR1 is MDHEN and CDR2 is SYDVKM. Trimming took off 7 bases at V and 1 base at J, with 17 bases between the two ends. The CDR3 consists of 15 residues. The CDR3 coding sequence is TGTGCCAGCAACTCGGGCCCCACCTCGTCCTACGAGCAGTACTTC. The encoded protein is CASNSGPTSSYEQYF. Full variable domain (remainder filled in from reference TRBV28 and TRBJ2-7): DVKVTQSSRYLVKRTGEKVFLECVQDMDHENMFWYRQDPGLGLRLIYFSYDVKMKEKGDIPEGYSVSREKKERFSLILESASTNQTSMYLCASNSGPTSSYEQYFGPGTRLTVT.

This chain links TRBV5-4 with TRBJ2-1, with a weak D call TRBD2 (5 bases). The CDR3 runs 15 residues. Germline CDR1 and CDR2: SGHNT and YYREEE (reference sequence). The V gene lost 1 base and the J gene lost 6 bases, with 14 bases spanning the gap. CDR3: CASSLYRGSGNEQFF. CDR3 sequence (DNA): TGTGCCAGCAGCTTGTATCGGGGATCGGGCAATGAGCAGTTCTTC.

The rearrangement joins TRBV7-2 to TRBJ1-3; D might be TRBD1 (5 bases). In germline, CDR1 is SGHTA, CDR2 FQGNSA. V dropped 6 bases and J dropped 1 base, with 22 bases sitting between them. CDR3 length equals 18 residues. CDR3 DNA sequence: TGTGCCAGCAGTCGCGGGTTGACAGCCGAGGGATCTGGAAACACCATATATTTT. Protein sequence: CASSRGLTAEGSGNTIYF.

The chain links TRBV18 to TRBJ2-7; D gene unclear. The CDR3 sequence is 13 residues long. In germline, CDR1 is KGHSH, CDR2 LQKENI. V lost 0 bases, J lost 6 bases, and 9 bases lay in between. Here the CDR3 reads CASSPPTVSEQYF. The CDR3 coding sequence is TGTGCCAGCTCACCACCCACCGTGAGCGAGCAGTACTTC.

V usage is TRBV10-3 and J usage is TRBJ1-5; D remains ambiguous. The ends were cut back, 0 bases at V and 1 base at J, with 13 bases in the middle. Germline CDR1 ENHRY, CDR2 SYGVKD. CDR3 length equals 17 residues. The CDR3 DNA follows: TGTGCCATCAGTGAGTCTGAGGGAGGCATGAGCAATCAGCCCCAGCATTTT. This encodes CAISESEGGMSNQPQHF.

The chain joins TRBV10-3 to TRBJ2-1; TRBD2 aligns across 14 bases. In germline, CDR1 is ENHRY, CDR2 SYGVKD. The CDR3 covers 15 residues. Trimming removed 4 bases from V and 8 bases from J; junction bases left unmatched: 4. In DNA, the CDR3 is TGTGCCATCAGTGGCGGGACTAGCGGGAGCTATGAGCAGTTCTTC. It codes for CAISGGTSGSYEQFF.

The chain recombines TRBV6-4 with TRBJ2-2; 7 bases align to TRBD1. Germline V gene data show CDR1 as MRHNA and CDR2 as SNTAGT. The CDR3 spans 13 residues. Trimming at V came to 10 bases and at J to 0 bases, leaving 2 bases not matched to a gene. The CDR3 protein is CATGTANTGELFF. In nucleotides, the CDR3 is TGTGCCACCGGGACAGCGAACACCGGGGAGCTGTTTTTT.

This sequence joins TRBV7-3 and TRBJ1-1, with 10 bases identical to TRBD1. Trimming cost V 4 bases and J 4 bases; bases outside gene matches: 3. CDR1 and CDR2 from the germline V gene are SGHTA and FQGTGA. The CDR3 sequence is 14 residues long. The CDR3 protein is CASSWTGGATEAFF. The CDR3, as DNA: TGTGCCAGCAGCTGGACAGGGGGTGCCACTGAAGCTTTCTTT.

The genes are TRBV7-2 and TRBJ2-7, with D possibly being TRBD1 (7 bases). The germline V gene encodes CDR1 SGHTA and CDR2 FQGNSA. The CDR3 runs to 14 residues. V was pared by 5 bases and J by 3 bases, with 14 bases between. CDR3 coding DNA: TGTGCCAGCAGCCCCCGCCAGGGGGGCTACGAGCAGTACTTC. Its protein product is CASSPRQGGYEQYF.

The rearrangement links TRBV30 to TRBJ1-2; 7 bases fit TRBD1. Trimming removed 4 bases from V and 3 bases from J; junction bases left unmatched: 5. Germline-derived CDR1 and CDR2 are GTSNPN and SVGIG (reference sequence). The CDR3 contains 13 residues. CDR3: CAWNSGGDYGYTF. CDR3 sequence (DNA): TGTGCCTGGAACTCAGGGGGGGACTATGGCTACACCTTC. Using reference TRBV30 and TRBJ1-2 for the parts outside the CDR3, the full variable domain is SQTIHQWPATLVQPVGSPLSLECTVEGTSNPNLYWYRQAAGRGLQLLFYSVGIGQISSEVPQNLSASRPQDRQFILSSKKLLLSDSGFYLCAWNSGGDYGYTFGSGTRLTVV.

This clone has just a few counts. This chain links TRBV10-3 with TRBJ1-5, with D unresolved. Per germline, CDR1 ENHRY and CDR2 SYGVKD. V was shortened by 2 bases and J by 7 bases, with 12 bases between the two germline ends. The CDR3 sequence is 14 residues long. The CDR3 sequence: CAISEIGSGQPQHF. The DNA for the CDR3 is TGTGCCATCAGTGAGATCGGGTCTGGGCAGCCCCAGCATTTT.

V usage is TRBV5-1 and J usage is TRBJ2-2, with TRBD2 matching over 10 bases. Trimming at V came to 5 bases and at J to 8 bases, leaving 9 bases not matched to a gene. The CDR3 sequence is 15 residues long. The germline V gene encodes CDR1 SGHRS and CDR2 YFSETQ. The CDR3: CASSVLAGVSGELFF. CDR3 nucleotide sequence: TGCGCCAGCAGTGTCCTAGCGGGAGTGTCTGGGGAGCTGTTTTTT.

The chain links TRBV19 to TRBJ2-1; TRBD2 might be the D (6 bases). The CDR3 loop spans 15 amino acids. Trimming pared 3 bases from V and 4 bases from J, leaving 13 bases between. The germline V gene has CDR1 LNHDA and CDR2 SQIVND (reference sequence). The chain's CDR3 is CASSIEGRWYNEQFF. As DNA, the CDR3 is TGTGCCAGTAGTATCGAAGGGAGGTGGTACAATGAGCAGTTCTTC.